These 24 T cell receptor beta chains originate from one sample sequenced in a study of memory CD4+ T cells and cytomegalovirus serostatus (dated by TCRdb to about 2019). Single viable CD3+CD4+CD8-CD45RO+ cells were sorted as memory CD4+ T cells on a FACSAria II. Libraries came from the immunoSEQ multiplex PCR assay. TCRdb stores this immuneACCESS table with in-frame sequences only. Part of the clones is absent; in the studies checked, under half of the shortfall reflects unresolved V genes, and no reason is known for the rest. The table for this sample lists some 50,000 clones; around three quarters of them were counted only once. Of the sample, around 1.6% is held by the ten largest clones. The sequenced sample consisted of memory CD4+ T cells from blood. The receptors were sampled from an adult in good health and CMV-seronegative.

This sequence joins TRBV18 and TRBJ1-1; possibly TRBD1 for D (6 bases). V was cut by 3 bases and J by 1 base, with 12 bases left in between. This CDR3 region has 15 residues. Germline CDR1 is KGHSH and CDR2 is LQKENI. The CDR3 bases are TGTGCCAGCTCACCCTCAATGGGACAGAACACTGAAGCTTTCTTT. The encoded protein is CASSPSMGQNTEAFF.

Written as DNA, the CDR3 is TGTGCCAGCCGCCTTAGGGCCGGAAACAATGAGCAGTTCTTC. This translates into CASRLRAGNNEQFF. The chain uses TRBV7-9 and TRBJ2-1; D gene ambiguous. The CDR3 is 14 amino acids. Germline V gene lookup returns CDR1 SEHNR and CDR2 FQNEAQ (reference sequence). V gave up 8 bases and J gave up 5 bases, with 16 bases separating them.

The V and J genes are TRBV21-1 and TRBJ2-7. TRBV21-1 is a pseudogene. The CDR3 has 12 residues. CDR3 coding DNA: TGTGCCAGCAGCATGTTCTCCTACGAGCAGTACTTC. Translation gives CASSMFSYEQYF.

The rearrangement joins TRBV6-1 to TRBJ2-7; D is ambiguous. Germline V lookup: CDR1 MNHNS, CDR2 SASEGT. There are 13 residues in the CDR3. Trimming stripped 0 bases from V and 4 bases from J, with 7 bases between. The CDR3 protein is CASSEAWNYEQYF. CDR3 in DNA: TGTGCCAGCAGTGAAGCGTGGAATTACGAGCAGTACTTC.

This chain connects TRBV18 to TRBJ2-1; 9 bases align to TRBD1. Trimming cost V 8 bases and J 5 bases; bases outside gene matches: 1. The CDR3 totals 12 residues. Germline loops: CDR1 KGHSH, CDR2 LQKENI. CDR3 sequence: CASGTGNNEQFF. CDR3 in DNA: TGTGCCAGCGGGACAGGGAACAATGAGCAGTTCTTC.

The chain has TRBV7-9 and TRBJ2-2; D unclear. CDR1 SEHNR and CDR2 FQNEAQ come from the germline V gene (reference sequence). There are 13 residues in the CDR3. With 5 bases removed from V and 5 bases from J, the gap between germline ends came to 9 bases. The CDR3 spells CASSLVQTGELFF. CDR3 in DNA: TGTGCCAGCAGCCTCGTTCAAACCGGGGAGCTGTTTTTT.

This chain connects TRBV30 to TRBJ2-5; D not resolved. V lost 0 bases to trimming and J lost 4 bases, with 3 bases between them. The CDR3 is made up of 11 amino acids. The germline gives CDR1 GTSNPN, CDR2 SVGIG (reference sequence). This chain's CDR3 is CAWSVGETQYF. In DNA form, the CDR3 reads TGTGCCTGGAGTGTCGGAGAGACCCAGTACTTC. Combining the CDR3 with reference TRBV30 and TRBJ2-5 gives the whole variable domain SQTIHQWPATLVQPVGSPLSLECTVEGTSNPNLYWYRQAAGRGLQLLFYSVGIGQISSEVPQNLSASRPQDRQFILSSKKLLLSDSGFYLCAWSVGETQYFGPGTRLLVL.

This clone was counted a few times. The chain couples TRBV19 to TRBJ1-3, with D unclear. Germline V gene sequence: CDR1 LNHDA, CDR2 SQIVND (reference sequence). The CDR3 contains 14 residues. V lost 3 bases to trimming and J lost 4 bases, with 10 bases between them. The CDR3 loop reads CASSIGLEGNTIYF. CDR3 DNA: TGTGCCAGTAGTATTGGGCTAGAAGGAAACACCATATATTTT.

V gene TRBV7-6 combines with J gene TRBJ1-5; D remains unclear. The V gene's germline CDR1 is SGHVS and CDR2 FNYEAQ. Between the trimmed V and J ends, which lost 2 bases and 3 bases, there was a span of 5 bases. This CDR3 is built from 13 residues. CDR3 amino acids: CASSLNYNQPQHF. The CDR3 DNA is TGTGCCAGCAGCTTAAATTACAATCAGCCCCAGCATTTT. Complete variable domain (other parts from reference TRBV7-6 and TRBJ1-5): GAGVSQSPRYKVTKRGQDVALRCDPISGHVSLYWYRQALGQGPEFLTYFNYEAQQDKSGLPNDRFSAERPEGSISTLTIQRTEQRDSAMYRCASSLNYNQPQHFGDGTRLSIL.

J is TRBJ2-7 and V is TRBV6-6; D is uncertain. V was trimmed by 6 bases and J by 3 bases, leaving 9 bases between them. The germline gives CDR1 MNHNY, CDR2 SVGAGI (reference sequence). The CDR3 consists of 12 residues. The CDR3 DNA sequence: TGTGCCAGCAGCCTCCTTAGCTACGAGCAGTACTTC. It translates to CASSLLSYEQYF.

This chain connects TRBV7-2 to TRBJ1-2, with a possible D match to TRBD1 (6 bases). CDR1 and CDR2 from the germline V gene are SGHTA and FQGNSA. The CDR3 spans 13 residues. V gave up 3 bases and J gave up 6 bases, with 11 bases separating them. The CDR3 sequence: CASSLDRSDGYTF. CDR3 nucleotides: TGTGCCAGCAGCTTGGACAGAAGTGATGGCTACACCTTC. The full variable domain, rest sourced from reference TRBV7-2 and TRBJ1-2, is GAGVSQSPSNKVTEKGKDVELRCDPISGHTALYWYRQSLGQGLEFLIYFQGNSAPDKSGLPSDRFSAERTGGSVSTLTIQRTQQEDSAVYLCASSLDRSDGYTFGSGTRLTVV.

The chain has TRBV7-6 and TRBJ2-7; no firm D call. This CDR3 spans 12 amino acids. V was clipped by 5 bases and J by 6 bases, with 11 bases between them. Germline lookup yields CDR1 SGHVS and CDR2 FNYEAQ. The CDR3 nucleotides are TGTGCCAGCAGCCTAGGACCCCGCGAGCAGTACTTC. Its translation is CASSLGPREQYF.

The V and J genes are TRBV21-1 and TRBJ2-2; the table assigns TRBD1, which was not confirmed against the DNA. TRBV21-1 is a pseudogene locus. The CDR3 spans 17 residues. The CDR3 region has the DNA TGTGCCAGCAGCCAGAACCTTGGACAGGGCTGGATCGGGGAGCTGTTTTTT. It codes for CASSQNLGQGWIGELFF.

The chain uses TRBV18 and TRBJ1-4, with 7 positions matching TRBD1. The V gene end was trimmed by 4 bases and the J gene end by 7 bases; junction bases not matched to a gene: 6. The germline gives CDR1 KGHSH, CDR2 LQKENI. The CDR3 has 14 residues. CDR3 DNA sequence: TGTGCCAGCTCACTTTCAGGGGGAAGTGAAAAACTGTTTTTT. Translated: CASSLSGGSEKLFF.

V gene TRBV4-3 combines with J gene TRBJ2-3, with D perhaps TRBD1 (5 bases). The V gene lost 0 bases and the J gene lost 3 bases, with 10 bases spanning the gap. Germline lookup yields CDR1 LGHNA and CDR2 YSLEER. There are 15 residues in the CDR3. The CDR3 DNA follows: TGCGCCAGCAGCCAAGAAAGGGGTTGGACAGATACGCAGTATTTT. This codes for CASSQERGWTDTQYF.

This chain connects TRBV5-1 to TRBJ2-7, with 11 bases that match TRBD1. V lost 4 bases to trimming and J lost 5 bases; unmatched junction nucleotides: 5. CDR1 is SGHRS and CDR2 is YFSETQ in the germline V gene. There are 14 residues in the CDR3. The DNA of the CDR3 is TGCGCCAGCAGCCCGAGGACAGGGGGCGACGAGCAGTACTTC. Protein sequence: CASSPRTGGDEQYF.

The V gene is TRBV19, the J gene TRBJ2-1, with TRBD2 matching over 10 bases. The CDR3 contains 15 residues. V shed 4 bases, J shed 6 bases, and the junction held 6 bases outside the gene matches. Germline-derived CDR1 and CDR2 are LNHDA and SQIVND (reference sequence). The CDR3 DNA follows: TGTGCCAGTAGTACCGTAGCGGGGGGCTTCAATGAGCAGTTCTTC. Translated: CASSTVAGGFNEQFF. Variable domain in full (rest from reference TRBV19 and TRBJ2-1): DGGITQSPKYLFRKEGQNVTLSCEQNLNHDAMYWYRQDPGQGLRLIYYSQIVNDFQKGDIAEGYSVSREKKESFPLTVTSAQKNPTAFYLCASSTVAGGFNEQFFGPGTRLTVL.

The V and J genes are TRBV28 and TRBJ2-5, with a tentative D call TRBD1 (9 bases). The CDR3 contains 15 residues. Trimming removed 5 bases at V and 3 bases at J, with 16 bases between. The V gene's germline CDR1 is MDHEN and CDR2 SYDVKM. Here the CDR3 reads CASSRGGQGEETQYF. As DNA, the CDR3 is TGTGCCAGCAGTCGGGGGGGACAGGGAGAAGAGACCCAGTACTTC.

The chain joins TRBV7-2 to TRBJ2-1, with D perhaps TRBD2 (7 bases). CDR3 size: 16 residues. V lost 1 base and J lost 6, with 16 bases in between. Germline CDR1 reads SGHTA; CDR2 reads FQGNSA. Here the CDR3 DNA reads TGTGCCAGCAGCTTAGAGACTGGGGGGGCTCCCAATGAGCAGTTCTTC. Translation: CASSLETGGAPNEQFF.

The chain recombines TRBV28 with TRBJ2-7; tentative D call: TRBD1 (5 bases). The CDR3 loop spans 15 amino acids. Germline CDR1 MDHEN, CDR2 SYDVKM. V shed 3 bases and J shed 2 bases, with 14 bases lying between them. The chain's CDR3 is CASSFPRQLAYEQYF. The CDR3 bases are TGTGCCAGCAGTTTCCCTCGACAGCTAGCCTACGAGCAGTACTTC.

This clone was recorded many times. This rearrangement joins TRBV10-1 to TRBJ1-1; D gene unclear. V was shortened by 2 bases and J by 2 bases, with 0 bases between the two germline ends. The CDR3 sequence is 11 residues long. Germline CDR1 WNHNN, CDR2 SYGVQD (reference sequence). The CDR3 is CASSENTEAFF. CDR3 bases: TGCGCCAGCAGTGAGAACACTGAAGCTTTCTTT.

A few counts support this clone. The J gene is TRBJ2-5, the V gene TRBV5-1; 7 nucleotides align to TRBD2. Germline CDR1 reads SGHRS; CDR2 reads YFSETQ. The CDR3 runs 13 residues. The V and J ends lost 3 bases and 8 bases, in that order; junction bases with no gene match: 7. DNA of the CDR3: TGCGCCAGCAGCTCGGGACTATTTGGTACCCAGTACTTC. Translating it yields CASSSGLFGTQYF. Full variable domain (remainder filled in from reference TRBV5-1 and TRBJ2-5): KAGVTQTPRYLIKTRGQQVTLSCSPISGHRSVSWYQQTPGQGLQFLFEYFSETQRNKGNFPGRFSGRQFSNSRSEMNVSTLELGDSALYLCASSSGLFGTQYFGPGTRLLVL.

This clone was picked up one time. The rearrangement joins TRBV2 to TRBJ1-5; D is ambiguous. CDR1 and CDR2 from the germline V gene are SNHLY and FYNNEI. This CDR3 contains 13 residues. V gave up 6 bases and J gave up 3 bases, with 9 bases separating them. The CDR3 is CASSRLNNQPQHF. Written as DNA, the CDR3 is TGTGCCAGCAGCCGTCTCAACAATCAGCCCCAGCATTTT.

This chain uses TRBV18 with TRBJ2-5; tentative D call: TRBD1 (6 bases). The ends were cut back, 2 bases at V and 4 bases at J, with 14 bases in the middle. In germline, CDR1 is KGHSH, CDR2 LQKENI. The length of the CDR3 is 15 residues. The CDR3 reads CASSPSWGRSETQYF. DNA for the CDR3: TGTGCCAGCTCACCATCCTGGGGGCGTTCAGAGACCCAGTACTTC.